These T cell receptor beta chains were read from a single sample in a study of CD8+ T cells in alopecia areata. Clones were sequenced by immunoSEQ multiplex PCR, and TCRdb holds only the in-frame ones, with some missing. The sample records some 190,000 clones, roughly 70% being singletons. The specimen comprised CD4+ T cells sorted from blood, sampled at approximately week 49, from a patient treated with tofacitinib. These receptors came from a human donor with alopecia areata. CDR3s leave out the opening cysteine and the closing phenylalanine or tryptophan. A D gene is named only where the DNA matches it firmly.

j_gene	d_gene	v_gene	CDR3aa
TRBJ2-2	.	TRBV14	ASSQAQGELF
TRBJ1-1	.	TRBV30	AWSRLGFTEAF
TRBJ1-2	.	TRBV30	AWSRSVANYGYT
TRBJ2-7	TRBD2	TRBV27	ASRPGGGPNYEQY
TRBJ2-7	TRBD1	TRBV27	ASSTKPISRRDRGNYEQY
TRBJ2-7	.	TRBV18	ASSHGAGVSSEQY
TRBJ1-1	.	TRBV29-1	SVSPVLNTEAF
TRBJ1-2	TRBD1	TRBV29-1	SVGGTGYGYT
TRBJ1-2	.	TRBV29-1	SVELRTGTYGYT
TRBJ1-2	.	TRBV29-1	SAEGIARDGYT
TRBJ2-4	.	TRBV30	AWGRDIQY
TRBJ1-1	.	TRBV2	ASSDRTGGSTEAF
TRBJ1-6	.	TRBV27	ASSRFNSPLH